This T cell receptor (beta chain) is from a study of T cell responses to AZD1222 COVID-19 vaccine. Only in-frame clones appear in the TCRdb table, and some are missing; sequencing was by immunoSEQ multiplex PCR. Of under 60,000 clones in the sample, 84% were seen once. With regard to this clone: Its antigen is still unknown.

CDR1 and CDR2 (germline): SGHTA, FQGNSA. V was cut by 1 base and J by 1 base, with 11 bases left in between. CDR3 length: 16 amino acids. General study findings and limits: Spike-specific TCR breadth and depth both grew after two AZD1222 doses. Spike as a whole was targeted by vaccine-associated CD4 TCRs, dominant at 160-218 and 743-854.

This chain uses TRBV7-2 with TRBJ1-5, with D unresolved. The specimen comprised peripheral blood, sampled on day 0 of AZD1222 vaccination. The receptor comes from an adult in good health. CDR3 loop: CASSLGMLGSNQPQHF. In DNA form, the CDR3 reads TGTGCCAGCAGCTTAGGCATGTTGGGGAGCAATCAGCCCCAGCATTTT.